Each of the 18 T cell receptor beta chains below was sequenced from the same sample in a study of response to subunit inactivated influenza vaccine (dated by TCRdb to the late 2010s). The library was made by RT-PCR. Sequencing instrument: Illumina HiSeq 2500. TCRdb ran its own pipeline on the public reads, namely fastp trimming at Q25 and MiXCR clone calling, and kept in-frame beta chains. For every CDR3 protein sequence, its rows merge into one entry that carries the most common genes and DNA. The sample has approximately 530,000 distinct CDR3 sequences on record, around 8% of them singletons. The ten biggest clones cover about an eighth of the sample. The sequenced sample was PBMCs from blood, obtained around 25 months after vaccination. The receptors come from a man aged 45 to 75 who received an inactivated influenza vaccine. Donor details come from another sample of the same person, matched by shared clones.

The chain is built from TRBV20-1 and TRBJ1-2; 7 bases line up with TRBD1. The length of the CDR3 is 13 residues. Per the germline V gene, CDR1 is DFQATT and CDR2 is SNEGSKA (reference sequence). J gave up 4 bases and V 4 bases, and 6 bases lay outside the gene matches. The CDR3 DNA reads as TGCAGTGCTATCGACACAGGGGCCTATGGCTACACCTTC. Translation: CSAIDTGAYGYTF.

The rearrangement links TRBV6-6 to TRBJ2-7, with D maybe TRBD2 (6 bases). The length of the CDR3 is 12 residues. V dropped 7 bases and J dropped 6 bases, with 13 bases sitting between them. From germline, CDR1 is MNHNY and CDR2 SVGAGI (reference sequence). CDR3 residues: CASIGVSGEQYF. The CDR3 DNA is TGTGCCAGCATTGGGGTTAGCGGCGAGCAGTACTTC.

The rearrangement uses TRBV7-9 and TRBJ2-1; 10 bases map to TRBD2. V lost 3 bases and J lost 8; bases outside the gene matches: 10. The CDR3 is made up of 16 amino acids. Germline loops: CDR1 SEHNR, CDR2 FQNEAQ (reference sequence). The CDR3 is CASSLPGLASIHEQFF. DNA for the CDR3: TGTGCCAGCAGCTTGCCGGGACTAGCGAGTATACATGAGCAGTTCTTC. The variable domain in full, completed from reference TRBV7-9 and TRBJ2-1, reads DTGVSQNPRHKITKRGQNVTFRCDPISEHNRLYWYRQTLGQGPEFLTYFQNEAQLEKSRLLSDRFSAERPKGSFSTLEIQRTEQGDSAMYLCASSLPGLASIHEQFFGPGTRLTVL.

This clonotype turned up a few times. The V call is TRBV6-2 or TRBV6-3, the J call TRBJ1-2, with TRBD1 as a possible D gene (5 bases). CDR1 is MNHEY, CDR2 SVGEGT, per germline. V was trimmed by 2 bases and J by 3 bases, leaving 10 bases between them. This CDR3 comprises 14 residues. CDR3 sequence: CASSYPGSDYGYTF. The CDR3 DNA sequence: TGTGCCAGCAGTTACCCAGGGTCGGACTATGGCTACACCTTC.

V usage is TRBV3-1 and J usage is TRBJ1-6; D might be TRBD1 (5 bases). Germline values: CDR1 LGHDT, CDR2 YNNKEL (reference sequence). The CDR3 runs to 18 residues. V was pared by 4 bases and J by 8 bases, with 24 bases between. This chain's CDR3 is CASSRYRQSLITDSPLHF. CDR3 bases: TGTGCCAGCAGCCGATATCGACAGAGTCTCATAACGGATTCACCCCTCCACTTT.

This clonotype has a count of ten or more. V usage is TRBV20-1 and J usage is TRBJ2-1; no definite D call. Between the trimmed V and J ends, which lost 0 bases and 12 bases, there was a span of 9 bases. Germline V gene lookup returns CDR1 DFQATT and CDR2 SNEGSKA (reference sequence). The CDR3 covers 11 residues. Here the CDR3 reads CSARDKSGQFF. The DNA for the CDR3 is TGCAGTGCTAGAGATAAGTCAGGGCAGTTCTTC.

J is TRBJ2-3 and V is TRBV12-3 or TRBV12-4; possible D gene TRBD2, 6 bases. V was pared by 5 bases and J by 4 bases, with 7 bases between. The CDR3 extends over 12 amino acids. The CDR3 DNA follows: TGTGCCAGCAGTACTAGCCCAGATACGCAGTATTTT. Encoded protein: CASSTSPDTQYF.

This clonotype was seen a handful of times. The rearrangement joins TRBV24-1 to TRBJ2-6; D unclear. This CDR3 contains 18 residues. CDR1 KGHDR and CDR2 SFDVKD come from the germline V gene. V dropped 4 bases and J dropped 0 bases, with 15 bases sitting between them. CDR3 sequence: CATSEAGTTISGANVLTF. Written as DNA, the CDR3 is TGTGCCACCAGTGAGGCCGGTACTACTATCTCTGGGGCCAACGTCCTGACTTTC.

CDR3 loop: CSAMTVSGANVLTF. In nucleotides, the CDR3 is TGCAGTGCTATGACAGTCTCTGGGGCCAACGTCCTGACTTTC. This rearrangement joins TRBV20-1 to TRBJ2-6, with TRBD1 as a possible D gene (5 bases). Germline V gives CDR1 DFQATT, CDR2 SNEGSKA (reference sequence). V dropped 4 bases and J dropped 0 bases, with 7 bases sitting between them. CDR3 length: 14 amino acids.

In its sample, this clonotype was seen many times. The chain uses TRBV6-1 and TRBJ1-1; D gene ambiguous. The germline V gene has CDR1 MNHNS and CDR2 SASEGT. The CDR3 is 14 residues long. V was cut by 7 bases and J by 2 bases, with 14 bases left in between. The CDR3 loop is CASIGLNPNTEAFF. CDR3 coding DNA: TGTGCCAGCATCGGGCTGAACCCTAACACTGAAGCTTTCTTT.

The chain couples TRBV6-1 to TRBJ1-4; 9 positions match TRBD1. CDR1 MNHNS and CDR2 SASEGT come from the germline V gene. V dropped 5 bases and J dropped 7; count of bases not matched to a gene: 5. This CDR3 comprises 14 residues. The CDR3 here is CASSTGTGSEKLFF. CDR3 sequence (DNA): TGTGCCAGCAGTACCGGGACAGGGAGTGAAAAACTGTTTTTT.

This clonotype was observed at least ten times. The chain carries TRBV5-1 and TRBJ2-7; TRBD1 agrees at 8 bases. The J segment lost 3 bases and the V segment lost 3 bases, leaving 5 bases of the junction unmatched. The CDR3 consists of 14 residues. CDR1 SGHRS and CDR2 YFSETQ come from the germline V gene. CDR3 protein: CASSWRTGNYEQYF. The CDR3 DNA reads TGCGCCAGCAGCTGGAGGACAGGGAACTACGAGCAGTACTTC. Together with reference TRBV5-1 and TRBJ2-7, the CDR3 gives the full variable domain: KAGVTQTPRYLIKTRGQQVTLSCSPISGHRSVSWYQQTPGQGLQFLFEYFSETQRNKGNFPGRFSGRQFSNSRSEMNVSTLELGDSALYLCASSWRTGNYEQYFGPGTRLTVT.

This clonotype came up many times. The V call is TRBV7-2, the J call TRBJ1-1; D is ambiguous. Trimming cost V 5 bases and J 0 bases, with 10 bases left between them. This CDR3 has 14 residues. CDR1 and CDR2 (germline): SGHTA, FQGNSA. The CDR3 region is CASSLTAMNTEAFF. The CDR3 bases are TGTGCCAGCAGCCTTACAGCTATGAACACTGAAGCTTTCTTT.

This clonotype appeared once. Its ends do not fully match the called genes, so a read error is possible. The CDR3 nucleotides are TGCAGTACTAGGAGGGGCGGGAGTCGTAATGAGCAGTTCTTC. This sequence encodes CSTRRGGSRNEQFF. The chain is built from TRBV20-1 and TRBJ2-1, with 7 bases fitting TRBD2. CDR3 length: 14 residues. Germline CDR1 reads DFQATT; CDR2 reads SNEGSKA (reference sequence).

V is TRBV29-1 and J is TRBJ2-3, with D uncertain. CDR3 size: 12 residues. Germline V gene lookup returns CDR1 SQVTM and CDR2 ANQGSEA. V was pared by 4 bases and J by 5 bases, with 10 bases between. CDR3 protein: CSVAPSIDTQYF. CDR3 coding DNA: TGCAGCGTTGCTCCGTCGATAGATACGCAGTATTTT.

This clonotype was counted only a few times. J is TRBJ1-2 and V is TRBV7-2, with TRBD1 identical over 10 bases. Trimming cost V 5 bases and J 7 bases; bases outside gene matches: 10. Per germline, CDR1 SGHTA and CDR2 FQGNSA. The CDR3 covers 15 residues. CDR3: CASSPTGQGRGGYTF. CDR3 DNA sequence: TGTGCCAGCAGCCCAACGGGACAGGGGCGTGGTGGCTACACCTTC.

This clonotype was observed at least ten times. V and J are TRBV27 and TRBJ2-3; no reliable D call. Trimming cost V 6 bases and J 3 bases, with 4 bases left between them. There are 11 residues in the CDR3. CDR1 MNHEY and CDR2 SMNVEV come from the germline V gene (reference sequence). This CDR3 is CASRQTDTQYF. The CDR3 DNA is TGTGCCAGCAGGCAAACAGATACGCAGTATTTT.

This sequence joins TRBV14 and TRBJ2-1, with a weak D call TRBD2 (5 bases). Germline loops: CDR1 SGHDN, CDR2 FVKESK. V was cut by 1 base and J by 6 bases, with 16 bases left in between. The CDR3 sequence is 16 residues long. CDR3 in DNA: TGTGCCAGCAGCCAAGTTGGGGTTCGAGGGCGCAATGAGCAGTTCTTC. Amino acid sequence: CASSQVGVRGRNEQFF.